Below are 15 T cell receptor beta chains sequenced from a single sample in a study of early T cells in non-severe SARS-CoV-2 infection. One entry per CDR3 protein, called by TCRdb with MiXCR from the 5' RACE reads. The table records around 44,000 distinct CDR3 sequences, around 7.7% of them present only once. Sequenced: whole blood. These receptors all stem from an adult who was a healthcare worker with PCR-confirmed SARS-CoV-2 infection or an uninfected control (not recorded which).

This clonotype appeared many times. The chain carries TRBV9 and TRBJ1-4; D uncertain. The V gene's germline CDR1 is SGDLS and CDR2 YYNGEE. CDR3 length: 17 amino acids. V was trimmed by 0 bases and J by 2 bases, leaving 14 bases between them. The CDR3 reads CASSVDPQKRTNEKLFF. CDR3 coding DNA: TGTGCCAGCAGCGTAGACCCGCAGAAACGGACTAATGAAAAACTGTTTTTT. The complete variable domain, with remaining parts taken from reference TRBV9 and TRBJ1-4, reads DSGVTQTPKHLITATGQRVTLRCSPRSGDLSVYWYQQSLDQGLQFLIQYYNGEERAKGNILERFSAQQFPDLHSELNLSSLELGDSALYFCASSVDPQKRTNEKLFFGSGTQLSVL.

The chain combines TRBV27 with TRBJ1-2; a possible D gene is TRBD1 (6 bases). V gave up 5 bases and J gave up 4 bases, with 17 bases separating them. Germline assignment: CDR1 MNHEY and CDR2 SMNVEV (reference sequence). The CDR3 has 15 residues. CDR3 nucleotides: TGTGCCAGCAGTCCAAAAACAGGGTTTCCCTATGGCTACACCTTC. It codes for CASSPKTGFPYGYTF.

This clonotype was recorded many times. The gene calls are TRBV6-4 and TRBJ2-1; D is possibly TRBD2 (6 bases). The germline gives CDR1 MRHNA, CDR2 SNTAGT. The CDR3 consists of 13 residues. V was clipped by 3 bases and J by 5 bases, with 8 bases between them. The CDR3 sequence: CASSEGGHNEQFF. CDR3 coding DNA: TGTGCCAGCAGTGAAGGAGGGCACAATGAGCAGTTCTTC.

This clonotype was counted at least ten times. The chain combines TRBV9 with TRBJ2-5; possibly TRBD1 or TRBD2 for D (5 bases each). The germline V gene encodes CDR1 SGDLS and CDR2 YYNGEE. Trimming pared 0 bases from V and 1 base from J, leaving 13 bases between. The CDR3 is 16 residues long. CDR3 in amino acids: CASSVGIVGTQETQYF. CDR3 sequence (DNA): TGTGCCAGCAGCGTAGGAATTGTAGGGACCCAAGAGACCCAGTACTTC.

CDR3: CSAGTSGGANEQFF. DNA of the CDR3: TGCAGTGCCGGGACTAGCGGGGGGGCCAATGAGCAGTTCTTC. The chain employs TRBV20-1 and TRBJ2-1, with TRBD2 matching 16 bases. The germline gives CDR1 DFQATT, CDR2 SNEGSKA (reference sequence). This CDR3 is built from 14 residues. The trim removed 6 bases at V and 6 bases at J, leaving 2 bases unmatched.

This clonotype was counted at least ten times. The V and J genes are TRBV6-1 and TRBJ2-7; a weak D match, TRBD2 (6 bases). V lost 2 bases to trimming and J lost 3 bases, with 14 bases between them. Germline values: CDR1 MNHNS, CDR2 SASEGT. The CDR3 sequence is 15 residues long. The CDR3 region has the DNA TGTGCCAGCAGTGAAACTCCTCTGGGACTCTACGAGCAGTACTTC. It translates to CASSETPLGLYEQYF.

V usage is TRBV28 and J usage is TRBJ1-5; D is possibly TRBD1 (5 bases). CDR1 is MDHEN, CDR2 SYDVKM, per germline. V was shortened by 7 bases and J by 0 bases, with 7 bases between the two germline ends. The CDR3 sequence is 13 residues long. The CDR3 sequence: CASTGFSNQPQHF. The DNA of the CDR3 is TGTGCCAGCACAGGGTTTAGCAATCAGCCCCAGCATTTT.

This clonotype has a count of ten or more. The chain combines TRBV27 with TRBJ1-6; a possible D gene is TRBD1 (5 bases). The germline CDR1 and CDR2 sequences are MNHEY and SMNVEV (reference sequence). Between the trimmed V and J ends, which lost 4 bases and 4 bases, there was a span of 14 bases. This CDR3 is 16 amino acids long. CDR3: CASSSTRQLYNSPLHF. CDR3 DNA sequence: TGTGCCAGCAGTTCGACCCGACAGCTTTATAATTCACCCCTCCACTTT.

Many counts were recorded for this clonotype. The CDR3 DNA is TGCAGCGTCGCGGGACACCTGAACACTGAAGCTTTCTTT. Its protein product is CSVAGHLNTEAFF. The V gene is TRBV29-1, the J gene TRBJ1-1; D might be TRBD1 (6 bases). CDR3 length equals 13 residues. Germline assignment: CDR1 SQVTM and CDR2 ANQGSEA. V dropped 6 bases and J dropped 0 bases, with 11 bases sitting between them.

This clonotype was detected ten times or more. This chain joins TRBV7-8 and TRBJ2-7; perhaps TRBD1 as D (6 bases). CDR1 and CDR2 (germline): SGHVS, FQNEAQ. This CDR3 is 15 amino acids long. With 2 bases removed from V and 3 bases from J, the gap between germline ends came to 14 bases. This CDR3 is CASSLRDNSFYEQYF. The DNA for the CDR3 is TGTGCCAGCAGCTTAAGGGACAATTCCTTCTACGAGCAGTACTTC.

This clonotype was observed many times. This rearrangement joins TRBV7-2 to TRBJ1-1, with 8 positions matching TRBD1. The germline CDR1 and CDR2 sequences are SGHTA and FQGNSA. V lost 4 bases and J lost 7; bases outside the gene matches: 2. The CDR3 totals 12 residues. DNA for the CDR3: TGTGCCAGCAGCTACGGGACAGGTGAAGCTTTCTTT. This gives the protein CASSYGTGEAFF.

The rearrangement joins TRBV20-1 to TRBJ2-1; D remains unclear. Trimming stripped 4 bases from V and 8 bases from J, with 12 bases between. The CDR3 runs 12 residues. The germline V gene has CDR1 DFQATT and CDR2 SNEGSKA (reference sequence). Here the CDR3 reads CSATGGRYEQFF. The CDR3 DNA follows: TGCAGTGCTACAGGCGGCCGTTATGAGCAGTTCTTC.

This clonotype was observed many times. The chain carries TRBV6-6 and TRBJ1-6; perhaps TRBD1 as D (5 bases). In germline, CDR1 is MNHNY, CDR2 SVGAGI (reference sequence). CDR3 length equals 15 residues. The V end lost 2 bases, the J end lost 4 bases, and 9 bases lay between the germline ends. The CDR3 sequence is CASSYGQGYNSPLHF. The CDR3 DNA sequence: TGTGCCAGCAGTTACGGCCAGGGTTATAATTCACCCCTCCACTTT.

This clonotype was recorded at least ten times. The chain carries TRBV24-1 and TRBJ2-1, with unresolved D. The CDR3 has 15 amino acids. Germline loops: CDR1 KGHDR, CDR2 SFDVKD. The V and J ends lost 0 bases and 1 base respectively, with 6 bases between them. The CDR3 here is CATSDLRLSYNEQFF. In nucleotides, the CDR3 is TGTGCCACCAGTGATTTGCGGCTGTCCTACAATGAGCAGTTCTTC.

This clonotype was observed at least ten times. The chain couples TRBV11-2 to TRBJ2-5, with unresolved D. The germline gives CDR1 SGHAT, CDR2 FQNNGV. The CDR3 sequence is 15 residues long. Trimming stripped 7 bases from V and 3 bases from J, with 18 bases between. This CDR3 is CASNSAYGVEETQYF. Written as DNA, the CDR3 is TGTGCCAGCAACTCCGCGTACGGAGTCGAAGAGACCCAGTACTTC.